A single T cell receptor (beta chain) is shown here with its context. Antigen specificity is unknown. 60 Vbeta and 13 Jbeta primers were used in PCR. Assay used: immunoSEQ multiplex PCR; TCRdb lists only in-frame clones, some missing. Counted here are about 150,000 clones, 85% occurring once; the ten biggest clones make up 1%. This sample is drawn from a study of cytomegalovirus exposure and HLA in healthy donors. Broader study findings: A few of the chains that were CMV-associated were confirmed in vitro to be specific for CMV antigens. Most CMV-associated TCR beta chains appeared HLA-restricted in a later analysis.

Trimming cost V 7 bases and J 9 bases, with 20 bases left between them. Germline V gene data show CDR1 as SGDLS and CDR2 as YYNGEE. The CDR3 is made up of 14 amino acids. V usage is TRBV9 and J usage is TRBJ2-1; D is possibly TRBD1 (6 bases). This sequence was found in a boy aged 2 to 10 in good health and CMV-seronegative. Input material: PBMCs. The CDR3 loop is CASGPGTLGGEQFF. The CDR3 DNA reads as TGTGCCAGCGGTCCAGGGACATTAGGTGGTGAGCAGTTCTTC.